These T cell receptor beta chains were read from a single sample in a study of blood T cell repertoires in COVID-19. Profiled with immunoSEQ multiplex PCR; TCRdb holds only in-frame clones, not every one. This table holds about 370,000 clones, nearly 90% found once. The sample consisted of peripheral blood. The receptors were gathered from a man between 18 and 29 years old with active or convalescent COVID-19. CDR3s leave out the opening cysteine and the closing phenylalanine or tryptophan. The order of the fields is V gene, J gene, clone size, CDR3 protein. Clone size is stated in some rows and not others, as once, few, many or a class when expanded.

TRBV6-4	TRBJ2-3	NA	ASSDKGGSTDTQY
TRBV27	TRBJ2-3	NA	ASSFLDTDTQY
TRBV18	TRBJ2-2	NA	ASSPPGPGTGELF
TRBV11-2	TRBJ2-7	once	ASSPLYEQY
TRBV7-8	TRBJ2-5	NA	ASSFQGLQETQY
TRBV5-1	TRBJ1-2	NA	ASSLFQGFDGYT
TRBV19	TRBJ2-7	NA	ASSISLAGASYEQY
TRBV24-1	TRBJ1-5	NA	ATSVSGTGKDQPQH
TRBV6-4	TRBJ1-3	few	ASSTVPGNTIY
TRBV10-2	TRBJ1-5	NA	ASSKDRGGPQH
TRBV24-1	TRBJ2-7	NA	ATSDAGRAYEQY
TRBV19	TRBJ2-6	NA	ASSTRRSGANVLT
TRBV19	TRBJ1-1	NA	ASSIPSSRRYDTEAF
TRBV27	TRBJ2-3	NA	ASRTSGLPTQY
TRBV5-1	TRBJ1-6	NA	ASSLSGDTHNSPLH
TRBV6-5	TRBJ1-1	once	ASSRGGTEAF
TRBV27	TRBJ1-3	NA	ASSPRSGGFGNTIY
TRBV11-1	TRBJ2-2	NA	ASSLHGEAGELF
TRBV18	TRBJ2-5	NA	ASSPGQGGETQY
TRBV9	TRBJ2-1	NA	ASSVLAGIGNEQF
TRBV4-3	TRBJ2-5	NA	ASSSGGETQY
TRBV5-1	TRBJ1-1	NA	ASKEGTGGGEAF
TRBV4-1	TRBJ2-7	NA	ASSPGRTMRGEQY
TRBV6-6	TRBJ1-4	NA	ASISRGPGDNEKLF
TRBV10-3	TRBJ1-2	NA	AISTGTGSNYGYT
TRBV3-1/TRBV3-2	TRBJ1-1	once	ASSQDPRRVGTEAF
TRBV6-5	TRBJ2-5	NA	ASSYGLAGKETQY
TRBV9	TRBJ2-1	NA	ASGGGLAGTSNEQF
TRBV4-2	TRBJ1-2	NA	ASSPEVGSDYGYT
TRBV29-1	TRBJ2-3	NA	SVEDKGLARRADTQY
TRBV12-3/TRBV12-4	TRBJ2-1	NA	ASSPAYNEQF
TRBV5-6	TRBJ2-3	NA	ASSYSDRGLTY
TRBV2	TRBJ2-1	NA	ASHSGQGVFHEQF
TRBV5-4	TRBJ2-1	NA	ASSLALAGEGEQF
TRBV19	TRBJ1-1	NA	ASSMPPAGPF
TRBV13	TRBJ1-3	NA	ASSLAAKSSGNTIY
TRBV12-3/TRBV12-4	TRBJ1-1	NA	ASRTENTEAF
TRBV28	TRBJ1-2	NA	ASSSWTGGIDGYT
TRBV29-1	TRBJ2-2	NA	SAGDRNTGELF
TRBV28	TRBJ1-4	NA	ASSLRTVYNEKLF
TRBV7-9	TRBJ1-6	NA	ASSLIAAPVLSPLH
TRBV18	TRBJ1-1	NA	ASSPQPPGQGTEAF
TRBV5-5	TRBJ1-2	NA	ASSLEAGAIYGYT
TRBV7-8	TRBJ2-7	NA	ASSLAGTMSSYEQY
TRBV27	TRBJ2-7	NA	ARTSRGGRVNAYEQY
TRBV28	TRBJ1-4	NA	ASSSIQGANEKLF
TRBV7-2	TRBJ1-2	NA	ASPPAPGNYGYT
TRBV28	TRBJ1-6	NA	ASSLLGGPLGNSPLH
TRBV28	TRBJ2-1	NA	ASRLPRVAGPYNEQF
TRBV27	TRBJ2-3	NA	ASTKGPTSTDTQY
TRBV11-2	TRBJ2-1	NA	ASSGGRGGPQF
TRBV25-1	TRBJ2-5	NA	ASRGERSQETQY
TRBV3-1/TRBV3-2	TRBJ2-3	NA	ASSRSGRGGTDTQY
TRBV19	TRBJ1-1	NA	ASIMRGRNTEAF
TRBV7-2	TRBJ2-7	NA	ASSLVGLGTPYEQY
TRBV6-2/TRBV6-3	TRBJ2-5	NA	ASSYSGLTGGQETQY
TRBV3-1/TRBV3-2	TRBJ2-1	few	ASSPPSGVRLGPYNEQF
TRBV28	TRBJ1-2	NA	ASGGGGANYGYT
TRBV7-2	TRBJ1-3	NA	ASSFQTGTGNTIY